The 13 T cell receptor beta chains below come from one sample, sequenced in a study of long-term antiretroviral therapy in people with HIV (dated by TCRdb to between 2021 and 2023). Sequencing of the TRB variable region was done with the immunoSEQ hsTCRB v3.0 assay at survey level resolution. Imported from immuneACCESS, the table was reduced by TCRdb to in-frame sequences with V and J called. These copies leave out some clones; in studies compared against another copy, an unresolved V gene accounts for under half, and the cause of the remainder is not known. This sample holds 34,000 or so clones; roughly 80% were observed only once. In total, the top ten clones hold approximately 6.1% of the sample. The specimen comprised unsorted PBMCs, sampled 0.6 years after starting antiretroviral therapy. The receptors originated from a man between 18 and 35 years old with HIV.

The rearrangement uses TRBV9 and TRBJ2-6; no definite D call. V shed 4 bases and J shed 4 bases, with 6 bases lying between them. This CDR3 contains 13 residues. CDR1 SGDLS and CDR2 YYNGEE come from the germline V gene. The CDR3 region has the DNA TGTGCCAGCAGCCCCGACGGGGCCAACGTCCTGACTTTC. This codes for CASSPDGANVLTF.

The chain is built from TRBV4-3 and TRBJ2-7; perhaps TRBD2 as D (6 bases). V was trimmed by 1 base and J by 2 bases, leaving 6 bases between them. The CDR3 spans 13 residues. Germline CDR1 LGHNA, CDR2 YSLEER. The CDR3 here is CASSQGLAYEQYF. In nucleotides, the CDR3 is TGCGCCAGCAGCCAAGGACTAGCCTACGAGCAGTACTTC.

The chain combines TRBV7-9 with TRBJ1-4; no reliable D call. The V end lost 5 bases, the J end lost 8 bases, and 6 bases lay between the germline ends. The CDR3 covers 11 residues. Looked up from germline, CDR1 is SEHNR and CDR2 is FQNEAQ (reference sequence). The CDR3 loop is CASSSREKLFF. The CDR3, as DNA: TGTGCCAGCAGCAGCCGGGAAAAACTGTTTTTT.

CDR3 coding DNA: TGTGCCTGGAGTGCAGGGGTAGGGGAGCAGTACTTC. Translated: CAWSAGVGEQYF. The gene calls are TRBV30 and TRBJ2-7; D is perhaps TRBD1 (6 bases). CDR3 size: 12 residues. V was cut by 1 base and J by 7 bases, with 11 bases left in between. CDR1 and CDR2 (germline): GTSNPN, SVGIG (reference sequence). Based on the CDR3 plus reference TRBV30 and TRBJ2-7, the full variable domain is SQTIHQWPATLVQPVGSPLSLECTVEGTSNPNLYWYRQAAGRGLQLLFYSVGIGQISSEVPQNLSASRPQDRQFILSSKKLLLSDSGFYLCAWSAGVGEQYFGPGTRLTVT.

The chain joins TRBV2 to TRBJ1-5, with D unclear. Trimming left V 0 bases short and J 4 bases short, with 7 bases between. The CDR3 has 14 amino acids. Germline V gene data show CDR1 as SNHLY and CDR2 as FYNNEI. CDR3 nucleotides: TGTGCCAGCAGTGAAGCGCGGGCTAATCAGCCCCAGCATTTT. Protein sequence: CASSEARANQPQHF.

This clone occurred a few times. The chain uses TRBV2 and TRBJ1-1; D uncertain. Trimming removed 3 bases at V and 12 bases at J, with 14 bases between. CDR1 and CDR2 from the germline V gene are SNHLY and FYNNEI. This CDR3 contains 12 residues. The DNA for the CDR3 is TGTGCCAGCAGTGAGGGATGGGATGGAACTTTCTTT. It specifies CASSEGWDGTFF.

Of note for this clone: The junction does not match germline at one end; this may be a read error. This rearrangement joins TRBV7-7 to TRBJ2-3; no firm D call. The CDR3 sequence is 11 residues long. CDR1 SSHAT and CDR2 FNYEAQ come from the germline V gene (reference sequence). CDR3 protein: CASSFVDTQYF. Here the CDR3 DNA reads TGTGCTAGCAGCTTTGTAGATACGCAGTATTTT. Filled out from reference TRBV7-7 and TRBJ2-3, the complete variable domain reads GAGVSQSPRYKVTKRGQDVTLRCDPISSHATLYWYQQALGQGPEFLTYFNYEAQPDKSGLPSDRFSAERPEGSISTLTIQRTEQRDSAMYRCASSFVDTQYFGPGTRLTVL.

This clone was seen only once. The chain uses TRBV6-5 and TRBJ1-2, with D possibly TRBD1 on 5 matching bases. Germline V gene sequence: CDR1 MNHEY, CDR2 SVGAGI. Trimming removed 2 bases from V and 6 bases from J, with 10 bases in between. This CDR3 is built from 13 residues. The CDR3 bases are TGTGCCAGCAGTTACGGGGGTCAGGATGGCTACACCTTC. Residues: CASSYGGQDGYTF.

The genes are TRBV4-3 and TRBJ1-4; 9 bases fit TRBD1. The CDR3 spans 17 residues. Germline V lookup: CDR1 LGHNA, CDR2 YSLEER. Germline trimming cut 2 bases from V and 8 bases from J; bases unmatched to any gene: 12. The DNA of the CDR3 is TGCGCCAGCAGCCAACTCCCCCGGGGACAGGGAACCGAAAAACTGTTTTTT. Its protein is CASSQLPRGQGTEKLFF.

The chain has TRBV5-1 and TRBJ2-3, with 8 bases fitting TRBD1. The length of the CDR3 is 15 residues. The germline CDR1 and CDR2 sequences are SGHRS and YFSETQ. The V and J ends lost 4 bases and 2 bases, in that order; junction bases with no gene match: 6. CDR3 in DNA: TGCGCCAGCAGCCGGGACAGGACCGACACAGATACGCAGTATTTT. This codes for CASSRDRTDTDTQYF.

The chain employs TRBV27 and TRBJ2-1; D not resolved. The CDR3 consists of 14 residues. With 5 bases removed from V and 6 bases from J, the gap between germline ends came to 14 bases. Germline lookup yields CDR1 MNHEY and CDR2 SMNVEV (reference sequence). CDR3 residues: CASSPQPIFNEQFF. The CDR3 nucleotides are TGTGCCAGCAGTCCCCAACCCATCTTCAATGAGCAGTTCTTC.

V is TRBV2 and J is TRBJ2-1, with a tentative D call TRBD2 (5 bases). The germline gives CDR1 SNHLY, CDR2 FYNNEI. The length of the CDR3 is 14 residues. Trimming shortened V by 6 bases and J by 1 base, and 10 bases separated the two germline ends. The CDR3 region is CASRPTSSYNEQFF. DNA for the CDR3: TGTGCCAGCAGACCCACTAGTTCCTACAATGAGCAGTTCTTC.

This clone was observed a single time. The chain's CDR3 is CASSRGGQAEAFF. DNA for the CDR3: TGCGCCAGCAGCCGGGGGGGGCAAGCTGAAGCTTTCTTT. V gene TRBV4-3 combines with J gene TRBJ1-1, with a weak D call TRBD1 (6 bases). The germline V and J ends were trimmed by 4 bases and 6 bases, with 12 bases remaining between them. CDR1 LGHNA and CDR2 YSLEER come from the germline V gene. The CDR3 runs 13 residues.